A selection of T cell receptor beta chains follows, all from one sample in a study of T cells after yellow fever vaccination. MiXCR, applied by TCRdb to the 5' RACE reads, yields one record per CDR3 protein. Here the sample spans roughly 500,000 distinct CDR3 sequences, roughly a fifth being singletons. Here the sequenced sample was PBMCs, taken 15 days after the yellow fever booster vaccination. These receptors were collected from a man younger than 45 who received the YFV17D yellow fever vaccine. Both conserved end residues are part of each CDR3. Each record gives: J gene, clone size, V gene, D gene, CDR3 DNA, CDR3 protein. The D gene is left open where the match is weak. Where a row states a size, it is once, few, many or the class of an expanded clone; other rows omit it.

J gene: TRBJ2-3
clone size: .
V gene: TRBV6-5
D gene: .
CDR3 DNA: TGTGCCAGCAGTTACCCCGGTACAGATACGCAGTATTTT
CDR3 protein: CASSYPGTDTQYF

J gene: TRBJ2-3
clone size: few
V gene: TRBV5-1
D gene: TRBD1
CDR3 DNA: TGCGCCAGCAGCTACTGGGACAGGGAAACAGATACGCAGTATTTT
CDR3 protein: CASSYWDRETDTQYF

J gene: TRBJ2-1
clone size: few
V gene: TRBV11-2
D gene: TRBD1
CDR3 DNA: TGTGCCAGCAGCTTAGACTCCGGGACAGGGCTAAAGTTCTTC
CDR3 protein: CASSLDSGTGLKFF

J gene: TRBJ2-1
clone size: .
V gene: TRBV5-5
D gene: .
CDR3 DNA: TGTGCCAGCAGCTTAGGTTACCAGGACCAAAGTTTTGCGCATAGACAGTTCTTC
CDR3 protein: CASSLGYQDQSFAHRQFF

J gene: TRBJ2-5
clone size: .
V gene: TRBV5-6
D gene: .
CDR3 DNA: TGTGCCAGCAGCTTGCCCTCGGGGGTGACCCAGTACTTC
CDR3 protein: CASSLPSGVTQYF

J gene: TRBJ2-2
clone size: few
V gene: TRBV7-9
D gene: .
CDR3 DNA: TGTGCCAGCAGCTCCATGGCCCCGAACACCGGGGAGCTGTTTTTT
CDR3 protein: CASSSMAPNTGELFF

J gene: TRBJ2-4
clone size: few
V gene: TRBV10-3
D gene: .
CDR3 DNA: TGTGCCATCAGTGAGTCGATACAGGGACCAAACATTCAGTACTTC
CDR3 protein: CAISESIQGPNIQYF

J gene: TRBJ2-5
clone size: few
V gene: TRBV12-3/TRBV12-4
D gene: .
CDR3 DNA: TGTGCCAGCAGCGGTAGCAATGGGGAGACCCAGTACTTC
CDR3 protein: CASSGSNGETQYF

J gene: TRBJ2-5
clone size: few
V gene: TRBV7-2
D gene: .
CDR3 DNA: TGTGCCAGCACCTCCCGGAGGGGAGGAGAGACCCAGTACTTC
CDR3 protein: CASTSRRGGETQYF

J gene: TRBJ2-7
clone size: many
V gene: TRBV12-3/TRBV12-4
D gene: .
CDR3 DNA: TGTGCCAGCAGTTTACAGCCGTACGAGCAGTACTTC
CDR3 protein: CASSLQPYEQYF

J gene: TRBJ2-1
clone size: .
V gene: TRBV18
D gene: TRBD2
CDR3 DNA: TGTGCCAGCTCATTACTAGCGGGAGAAGATGAGCAGTTCTTC
CDR3 protein: CASSLLAGEDEQFF

J gene: TRBJ2-1
clone size: few
V gene: TRBV29-1
D gene: TRBD2
CDR3 DNA: TGCAGCGTTGAAGTGACTCTAGCGGGAGGGCCGGGTGAGCAGTTCTTC
CDR3 protein: CSVEVTLAGGPGEQFF

J gene: TRBJ1-5
clone size: few
V gene: TRBV20-1
D gene: .
CDR3 DNA: TGCAGTGCTAGAGATCAGCGACCGAATCAGCCCCAGCATTTT
CDR3 protein: CSARDQRPNQPQHF

J gene: TRBJ2-1
clone size: .
V gene: TRBV12-3/TRBV12-4
D gene: TRBD2
CDR3 DNA: TGTGCCAGCAGTTCGACCCTCGGTAGCGGGAGAAATGAGCAGTTCTTC
CDR3 protein: CASSSTLGSGRNEQFF

J gene: TRBJ2-3
clone size: few
V gene: TRBV27
D gene: TRBD2
CDR3 DNA: TGTGCCAGCAGTCGGACTAGTATTTCAGATACGCAGTATTTT
CDR3 protein: CASSRTSISDTQYF

J gene: TRBJ1-2
clone size: .
V gene: TRBV5-5
D gene: .
CDR3 DNA: TGTGCCAGCAGCTCCCACGCGAGAGCTAACTATGGCTACACCTTC
CDR3 protein: CASSSHARANYGYTF

J gene: TRBJ1-1
clone size: few
V gene: TRBV12-3/TRBV12-4
D gene: .
CDR3 DNA: TGTGCCAGCCAAATCGGGGGGGCGAACACTGAAGCTTTCTTT
CDR3 protein: CASQIGGANTEAFF

J gene: TRBJ2-2
clone size: .
V gene: TRBV20-1
D gene: TRBD1
CDR3 DNA: TGCAGCGCTAGAGCCCTACAGGGGGCTTTTGTAGGGGAGCTGTTTTTT
CDR3 protein: CSARALQGAFVGELFF

J gene: TRBJ2-2
clone size: few
V gene: TRBV6-2/TRBV6-3
D gene: TRBD2
CDR3 DNA: TGTGCCAGCAGTTACTTGGGACTAGCGGGACCCGGGGAGCTGTTTTTT
CDR3 protein: CASSYLGLAGPGELFF

J gene: TRBJ1-6
clone size: .
V gene: TRBV13
D gene: TRBD1
CDR3 DNA: TGTGCCAGCAGCTACGGATTAGGACAGGGGACTAGGGCCCTCCACTTT
CDR3 protein: CASSYGLGQGTRALHF

J gene: TRBJ2-1
clone size: .
V gene: TRBV4-2
D gene: TRBD2
CDR3 DNA: TGTGCCAGCAGCCCACCGCAACTAGCGGGATCGGATGAGCAGTTCTTC
CDR3 protein: CASSPPQLAGSDEQFF

J gene: TRBJ2-5
clone size: many
V gene: TRBV20-1
D gene: .
CDR3 DNA: TGCAGTGCCACCACACCCATCGGGAGTTTGCAAGAGACCCAGTACTTC
CDR3 protein: CSATTPIGSLQETQYF

J gene: TRBJ2-7
clone size: .
V gene: TRBV20-1
D gene: TRBD2
CDR3 DNA: TGCAGTGCCCCGGGGGGTAGCTTTTACGAGCAGTACTTC
CDR3 protein: CSAPGGSFYEQYF

J gene: TRBJ2-7
clone size: few
V gene: TRBV29-1
D gene: .
CDR3 DNA: TGCAGCGTTAGGGTTTCCTACGAGCAGTACTTC
CDR3 protein: CSVRVSYEQYF

J gene: TRBJ2-1
clone size: .
V gene: TRBV24-1
D gene: .
CDR3 DNA: TGTGCCACCCAGATTGGGGCCTACAATGAGCAGTTCTTC
CDR3 protein: CATQIGAYNEQFF

J gene: TRBJ2-1
clone size: .
V gene: TRBV6-6
D gene: TRBD2
CDR3 DNA: TGTGCCAGCAGGGGCTGGGGGGGTGAGCAGTTCTTC
CDR3 protein: CASRGWGGEQFF

J gene: TRBJ2-5
clone size: .
V gene: TRBV7-2
D gene: .
CDR3 DNA: TGTGCCAGCAGCTCCCTGGGTAGCGGCCCCAGGGAGACCCAGTACTTC
CDR3 protein: CASSSLGSGPRETQYF

J gene: TRBJ2-2
clone size: many
V gene: TRBV4-3
D gene: TRBD2
CDR3 DNA: TGCGCCAGCAGCCAAGAGGGACTAAGGGCCGGGGAGCTGTTTTTT
CDR3 protein: CASSQEGLRAGELFF

J gene: TRBJ2-6
clone size: .
V gene: TRBV27
D gene: TRBD1
CDR3 DNA: TGTGCCAGCGGACAGGGGGCCTCTGGGGCCAACGTCCTGACTTTC
CDR3 protein: CASGQGASGANVLTF

J gene: TRBJ2-5
clone size: few
V gene: TRBV20-1
D gene: TRBD1
CDR3 DNA: TGCAGTGCTCCCCCTGGGACAGGGGAACAAGAGACCCAGTACTTC
CDR3 protein: CSAPPGTGEQETQYF

J gene: TRBJ2-7
clone size: .
V gene: TRBV6-1
D gene: TRBD1
CDR3 DNA: TGTGCCAGCAGCGGGACAGGGAGAGGCTACGAGCAGTACTTC
CDR3 protein: CASSGTGRGYEQYF

J gene: TRBJ2-1
clone size: few
V gene: TRBV24-1
D gene: .
CDR3 DNA: TGTGCCACCAGTGCCGCACAGACCTCCTACAATGAGCAGTTCTTC
CDR3 protein: CATSAAQTSYNEQFF

J gene: TRBJ2-5
clone size: .
V gene: TRBV6-2/TRBV6-3
D gene: .
CDR3 DNA: TGTGCCAGCAGTTATTCTCGAGAAGAGACCCAGTACTTC
CDR3 protein: CASSYSREETQYF

J gene: TRBJ2-3
clone size: .
V gene: TRBV5-1
D gene: .
CDR3 DNA: TGCGCCAGCAGCTCGACCAAGCCCGCAGATACGCAGTATTTT
CDR3 protein: CASSSTKPADTQYF

J gene: TRBJ1-4
clone size: few
V gene: TRBV20-1
D gene: .
CDR3 DNA: TGCAGTGCAGTATCCGGGACGGATAGAAGTAGTGAAAAACTGTTTTTT
CDR3 protein: CSAVSGTDRSSEKLFF

J gene: TRBJ2-3
clone size: few
V gene: TRBV4-1
D gene: .
CDR3 DNA: TGCGCCAGCAAGCCGGGCCCCGGGGGAGATGCGCGGTATTTT
CDR3 protein: CASKPGPGGDARYF

J gene: TRBJ2-1
clone size: .
V gene: TRBV12-3/TRBV12-4
D gene: .
CDR3 DNA: TGTGCCAGCAGTAAGATTGCTCCGGTAGATGAGCAGTTCTTC
CDR3 protein: CASSKIAPVDEQFF